Each of the 31 T cell receptor beta chains below was sequenced from the same sample in a study of cytomegalovirus exposure and HLA in healthy donors. The PCR ran on 60 Vbeta and 13 Jbeta primers. Assay used: immunoSEQ multiplex PCR; TCRdb lists only in-frame clones, some missing. The sample consists of approximately 100,000 clones, 75% to 90% of them appearing once. The sequenced sample was PBMCs. These receptors came from a young man in good health and CMV-seronegative.

This clone was recorded once. The gene calls are TRBV30 and TRBJ2-2; no reliable D call. CDR1 is GTSNPN, CDR2 SVGIG, per germline (reference sequence). The CDR3 has 13 amino acids. The V and J ends lost 4 bases and 1 base respectively, with 7 bases between them. CDR3 region: CAWNSVNTGELFF. The CDR3 DNA follows: TGTGCCTGGAATTCGGTGAACACCGGGGAGCTGTTTTTT. Filled out from reference TRBV30 and TRBJ2-2, the complete variable domain reads SQTIHQWPATLVQPVGSPLSLECTVEGTSNPNLYWYRQAAGRGLQLLFYSVGIGQISSEVPQNLSASRPQDRQFILSSKKLLLSDSGFYLCAWNSVNTGELFFGEGSRLTVL.

V usage is TRBV7-3 and J usage is TRBJ2-5; 7 bases are a match to TRBD1. CDR1 and CDR2 from the germline V gene are SGHTA and FQGTGA. This CDR3 comprises 13 residues. Losses at the gene ends were 5 bases for V and 2 bases for J; bases not matched to a gene: 2. CDR3: CASSPQGQETQYF. The CDR3 DNA is TGTGCCAGCAGCCCACAGGGGCAAGAGACCCAGTACTTC.

Only one count was recorded for this clone. The chain joins TRBV27 to TRBJ2-6; 7 nucleotides match TRBD1. V trimming: 2 bases; J trimming: 2 bases; junction bases outside the gene matches: 3. Looked up from germline, CDR1 is MNHEY and CDR2 is SMNVEV (reference sequence). The CDR3 consists of 16 residues. CDR3 bases: TGTGCCAGCAGTTTAAAAAGGGGGCCTGGGGCCAACGTCCTGACTTTC. The encoded protein is CASSLKRGPGANVLTF.

J is TRBJ1-1 and V is TRBV30; 8 bases fit TRBD1. V dropped 5 bases and J dropped 6; count of bases not matched to a gene: 5. The CDR3 has 12 amino acids. Looked up from germline, CDR1 is GTSNPN and CDR2 is SVGIG (reference sequence). DNA of the CDR3: TGTGCCTGGGGACAGGGTAAGGCTGAAGCTTTCTTT. It translates to CAWGQGKAEAFF. Filled out from reference TRBV30 and TRBJ1-1, the complete variable domain reads SQTIHQWPATLVQPVGSPLSLECTVEGTSNPNLYWYRQAAGRGLQLLFYSVGIGQISSEVPQNLSASRPQDRQFILSSKKLLLSDSGFYLCAWGQGKAEAFFGQGTRLTVV.

This rearrangement joins TRBV5-4 to TRBJ2-5; unclear D gene. V was clipped by 1 base and J by 5 bases, with 9 bases between them. This CDR3 region has 13 residues. CDR1 is SGHNT, CDR2 YYREEE, per germline (reference sequence). Here the CDR3 reads CASSLFPEETQYF. DNA for the CDR3: TGTGCCAGCAGCTTGTTCCCTGAGGAGACCCAGTACTTC.

V is TRBV9 and J is TRBJ2-3, with TRBD2 matching 9 bases. This CDR3 has 14 amino acids. Germline V gives CDR1 SGDLS, CDR2 YYNGEE. V lost 4 bases to trimming and J lost 3 bases; unmatched junction nucleotides: 3. The CDR3 sequence is CASSPGLATDTQYF. The CDR3 region has the DNA TGTGCCAGCAGCCCCGGACTAGCGACAGATACGCAGTATTTT.

This clone was seen once. The chain uses TRBV6-4 and TRBJ2-7; no clear D gene. The CDR3 totals 13 residues. Germline values: CDR1 MRHNA, CDR2 SNTAGT. V shed 0 bases and J shed 6 bases, with 9 bases lying between them. CDR3 DNA: TGTGCCAGCAGTGACTCATCCCAGATCGAGCAGTACTTC. It codes for CASSDSSQIEQYF.

The chain combines TRBV5-1 with TRBJ2-7; 8 bases match TRBD1. CDR3 size: 14 residues. From germline, CDR1 is SGHRS and CDR2 YFSETQ. Losses at the gene ends were 4 bases for V and 5 bases for J; bases not matched to a gene: 8. CDR3 protein: CASSPGRGHNEQYF. In nucleotides, the CDR3 is TGCGCCAGCAGCCCCGGCAGGGGGCACAACGAGCAGTACTTC.

J is TRBJ2-1 and V is TRBV1; the table's D call, TRBD2, was not checked against the DNA. TRBV1 is a listed pseudogene. The length of the CDR3 is 21 residues. The CDR3 DNA follows: TGCACCAGCAGCCAAGATCTAGTCGAGGAGACTAGCCCTTTGTTCGACAATGAGCAGTTCTTC. This gives the protein CTSSQDLVEETSPLFDNEQFF.

The V call is TRBV10-3, the J call TRBJ1-2; 7 bases fit TRBD1. CDR3 length: 13 residues. V lost 5 bases and J lost 8; bases outside the gene matches: 8. CDR1 is ENHRY and CDR2 is SYGVKD in the germline V gene. This CDR3 reads CAISTQGSSGYTF. CDR3 bases: TGTGCCATCAGTACACAGGGGTCTAGCGGCTACACCTTC.

This clone was picked up a small number of times. The V and J genes are TRBV7-9 and TRBJ2-3, with 9 bases fitting TRBD2. The length of the CDR3 is 17 residues. CDR1 and CDR2 (germline): SEHNR, FQNEAQ (reference sequence). Trimming removed 5 bases from V and 7 bases from J; junction bases left unmatched: 16. CDR3 coding DNA: TGTGCCAGCAGCCCAACTAGCGGGTCGGGACGCGTGAATACGCAGTATTTT. Translated, it gives CASSPTSGSGRVNTQYF.

This clone was observed a handful of times. This chain links TRBV6-5 with TRBJ1-5; TRBD1 is a possible D gene (6 bases). The CDR3 is 15 residues long. The germline V and J ends were trimmed by 0 bases and 7 bases, with 13 bases remaining between them. The V gene's germline CDR1 is MNHEY and CDR2 SVGAGI. Written as DNA, the CDR3 is TGTGCCAGCAGTTACTCGAACAGGGTAGGGCAGCCCCAGCATTTT. This codes for CASSYSNRVGQPQHF.

The chain links TRBV9 to TRBJ1-5, with D possibly TRBD1 on 6 matching bases. The CDR3 loop spans 14 amino acids. Germline CDR1 is SGDLS and CDR2 is YYNGEE. V was clipped by 7 bases and J by 3 bases, with 14 bases between them. The chain's CDR3 is CASSGGNSNQPQHF. As DNA, the CDR3 is TGTGCCAGCTCGGGGGGCAATTCCAATCAGCCCCAGCATTTT.

This rearrangement joins TRBV2 to TRBJ1-3; D might be TRBD1 (6 bases). The CDR3 is 16 amino acids. The germline gives CDR1 SNHLY, CDR2 FYNNEI. With 5 bases removed from V and 4 bases from J, the gap between germline ends came to 18 bases. The CDR3 coding sequence is TGTGCCAGCAGTACAACATATCTTACAGGGGGAAACACCATATATTTT. Protein product: CASSTTYLTGGNTIYF.

The gene calls are TRBV5-1 and TRBJ2-2, with 8 positions matching TRBD1. The CDR3 is 16 amino acids. The germline gives CDR1 SGHRS, CDR2 YFSETQ. Losses at the gene ends were 3 bases for V and 4 bases for J; bases not matched to a gene: 8. The CDR3 here is CASSSSTGASTGELFF. DNA of the CDR3: TGCGCCAGCAGCTCCTCGACAGGGGCTAGCACCGGGGAGCTGTTTTTT.

The table lists this clone with a count of one. This sequence joins TRBV9 and TRBJ2-2; no definite D call. The CDR3 length is 16 residues. The germline V and J ends were trimmed by 0 bases and 4 bases, with 13 bases remaining between them. Germline V CDR1 and CDR2: SGDLS, YYNGEE. The CDR3 sequence: CASSVATHTGTGELFF. The CDR3 DNA reads as TGTGCCAGCAGCGTAGCAACCCATACTGGCACCGGGGAGCTGTTTTTT.

The V gene is TRBV5-6, the J gene TRBJ2-1; possible D gene TRBD1, 6 bases. The CDR3 totals 19 residues. Germline-derived CDR1 and CDR2 are SGHDT and YYEEEE. Trimming took off 0 bases at V and 2 bases at J, with 21 bases between the two ends. The CDR3 bases are TGTGCCAGCAGCTTGGGGGGGCTGGGTGGCGGTATGACCTACAATGAGCAGTTCTTC. Translating gives CASSLGGLGGGMTYNEQFF.

V gene TRBV7-2 combines with J gene TRBJ2-7, with TRBD1 matching over 9 bases. Looked up from germline, CDR1 is SGHTA and CDR2 is FQGNSA. This CDR3 has 15 amino acids. The junction had 5 bases not matched to a gene; V was cut back by 1 base and J by 4 bases. For the CDR3, the DNA is TGTGCCAGCAGCTTAGGGGGGACAGGGTTTTACGAGCAGTACTTC. Its translation: CASSLGGTGFYEQYF.

The CDR3 DNA reads as TGTGCCAGCAGCTTATTAACAGGCCCCACTGAAGCTTTCTTT. Its translation: CASSLLTGPTEAFF. The rearrangement joins TRBV11-2 to TRBJ1-1; a possible D gene is TRBD1 (5 bases). Trimming cost V 2 bases and J 4 bases, with 11 bases left between them. Germline V lookup: CDR1 SGHAT, CDR2 FQNNGV. The CDR3 totals 14 residues.

The rearrangement links TRBV14 to TRBJ1-2, with D unresolved. Trimming left V 0 bases short and J 8 bases short, with 10 bases between. CDR3 length: 13 residues. Germline V CDR1 and CDR2: SGHDN, FVKESK. This CDR3 reads CASSQELSGGYTF. The CDR3, as DNA: TGTGCCAGCAGCCAAGAACTTTCGGGAGGCTACACCTTC.

The V call is TRBV5-1, the J call TRBJ2-2; 11 nucleotides line up with TRBD1. V trimming: 4 bases; J trimming: 7 bases; junction bases outside the gene matches: 9. This CDR3 has 16 amino acids. The germline CDR1 and CDR2 sequences are SGHRS and YFSETQ. The CDR3 bases are TGCGCCAGCAGCCGGGGACAGGGGGAAATTGGCGGGGAGCTGTTTTTT. Residues: CASSRGQGEIGGELFF.

This CDR3 reads CASSLAAKTQYF. CDR3 sequence (DNA): TGTGCCAGCAGCTTAGCGGCGAAGACCCAGTACTTC. The chain couples TRBV5-6 to TRBJ2-5; D may be TRBD2 (5 bases). The CDR3 totals 12 residues. In germline, CDR1 is SGHDT, CDR2 YYEEEE. V dropped 2 bases and J dropped 6 bases, with 8 bases sitting between them.

The chain combines TRBV7-9 with TRBJ2-5, with D possibly being TRBD2 (7 bases). Trimming left V 3 bases short and J 4 bases short, with 12 bases between. This CDR3 contains 14 residues. Germline V gene lookup returns CDR1 SEHNR and CDR2 FQNEAQ (reference sequence). The CDR3 DNA follows: TGTGCCAGCAGCTTCCACAGGGAGGGAGAGACCCAGTACTTC. This translates into CASSFHREGETQYF.

The rearrangement links TRBV7-9 to TRBJ1-3; D not resolved. CDR1 is SEHNR, CDR2 FQNEAQ, per germline (reference sequence). The V gene lost 6 bases and the J gene lost 0 bases, with 12 bases spanning the gap. The CDR3 spans 15 residues. CDR3 amino acids: CASRERLSSGNTIYF. The CDR3 nucleotides are TGTGCCAGCAGGGAGCGACTGAGCTCTGGAAACACCATATATTTT. Complete variable domain (other parts from reference TRBV7-9 and TRBJ1-3): DTGVSQNPRHKITKRGQNVTFRCDPISEHNRLYWYRQTLGQGPEFLTYFQNEAQLEKSRLLSDRFSAERPKGSFSTLEIQRTEQGDSAMYLCASRERLSSGNTIYFGEGSWLTVV.

The chain joins TRBV7-6 to TRBJ1-1; D is perhaps TRBD1 (6 bases). With 1 base removed from V and 1 base from J, the gap between germline ends came to 7 bases. The length of the CDR3 is 14 residues. Germline V gives CDR1 SGHVS, CDR2 FNYEAQ. The DNA of the CDR3 is TGTGCCAGCAGCTTAGGACAGGAGAACACTGAAGCTTTCTTT. As protein: CASSLGQENTEAFF. Combining the CDR3 with reference TRBV7-6 and TRBJ1-1 gives the whole variable domain GAGVSQSPRYKVTKRGQDVALRCDPISGHVSLYWYRQALGQGPEFLTYFNYEAQQDKSGLPNDRFSAERPEGSISTLTIQRTEQRDSAMYRCASSLGQENTEAFFGQGTRLTVV.

The chain links TRBV28 to TRBJ1-5; 8 nucleotides line up with TRBD1. Germline CDR1 is MDHEN and CDR2 is SYDVKM. The CDR3 consists of 17 residues. After removal of 4 bases from V and 1 base from J, the junction contained 9 bases not matched to a gene. In DNA form, the CDR3 reads TGTGCCAGCAGTTCCCCCGGACAGGGTAGGAGCAATCAGCCCCAGCATTTT. This gives the protein CASSSPGQGRSNQPQHF.

In this sample, this clone turned up a few times. This chain joins TRBV28 and TRBJ2-3, with D hard to call. Deletions cut 2 bases from V and 3 bases from J, with 3 bases between. Germline CDR1 MDHEN, CDR2 SYDVKM. The CDR3 covers 12 residues. CDR3 in amino acids: CASSLLTDTQYF. CDR3 sequence (DNA): TGTGCCAGCAGTTTACTAACAGATACGCAGTATTTT.

As DNA, the CDR3 is TGTGCCAGCAGTGTGGCGGGGAGCGGGGAGCTGTTTTTT. It translates to CASSVAGSGELFF. This chain links TRBV25-1 with TRBJ2-2; maybe TRBD2 (6 bases). Between the trimmed V and J ends, which lost 4 bases and 7 bases, there was a span of 10 bases. The CDR3 runs to 13 residues. The germline V gene encodes CDR1 MGHDK and CDR2 SYGVNS.

This chain joins TRBV27 and TRBJ2-1; D is possibly TRBD1 (6 bases). The CDR3 length is 15 residues. Per the germline V gene, CDR1 is MNHEY and CDR2 is SMNVEV (reference sequence). Trimming cost V 0 bases and J 9 bases, with 15 bases left between them. Here the CDR3 DNA reads TGTGCCAGCAGTTTATCATCCAGGGGTACGGGTGAGCAGTTCTTC. This encodes CASSLSSRGTGEQFF.

This chain connects TRBV28 to TRBJ2-6; 9 bases map to TRBD2. The germline gives CDR1 MDHEN, CDR2 SYDVKM. This CDR3 has 15 residues. J was trimmed by 1 base and V by 8 bases; bases with no gene match: 3. The CDR3 loop is CASAGGSSGANVLTF. CDR3 in DNA: TGTGCCAGCGCGGGGGGGTCGTCTGGGGCCAACGTCCTGACTTTC.

The chain carries TRBV30 and TRBJ1-5; tentatively, D is TRBD1 (5 bases). Germline V lookup: CDR1 GTSNPN, CDR2 SVGIG (reference sequence). Trimming left V 3 bases short and J 5 bases short, with 14 bases between. The CDR3 covers 14 residues. In DNA, the CDR3 is TGTGCCTGGAGCGGGGGGACCTCGGATCAGCCCCAGCATTTT. This codes for CAWSGGTSDQPQHF.